These 30 T cell receptor beta chains were all obtained from the same sample, sequenced in a study of molecular identifiers for immune sequencing clone quantification. TCRdb fed the PCR reads into MiXCR, producing one record per CDR3 protein. The sample lists roughly 630,000 distinct CDR3 sequences, 25% seen once, with 0.75% to 0.8% in the top ten. Sequencing was done on a sample of naive CD8+ T cells from blood, with Jurkat cell RNA spiked in. Subset reported: FACS-sorted CD8+CD4-CCR7+CD45RA+ naive T cells. These receptors all stem from a human donor in good health. Some libraries in this study had Jurkat cell RNA spiked in.

V and J are TRBV7-2 and TRBJ2-7; D not certain. The CDR3 length is 14 residues. In germline, CDR1 is SGHTA, CDR2 FQGNSA. The V and J ends lost 5 bases and 0 bases respectively, with 11 bases between them. The CDR3 bases are TGTGCCAGCAGCCCCCTCAAGGGCTCCTACGAGCAGTACTTC. This codes for CASSPLKGSYEQYF.

The table lists this clonotype with many counts. The chain couples TRBV29-1 to TRBJ1-2; D is uncertain. V was pared by 2 bases and J by 0 bases, with 7 bases between. This CDR3 region has 13 residues. Germline loops: CDR1 SQVTM, CDR2 ANQGSEA. The CDR3 here is CSVENTANYGYTF. The CDR3 DNA sequence: TGCAGCGTTGAAAACACCGCTAACTATGGCTACACCTTC.

Remarks on this clonotype: The junction does not match germline at one end; this may be a read error. This chain links TRBV13 with TRBJ1-1; the D gene is possibly TRBD1 (5 bases). The CDR3 is made up of 11 amino acids. The V gene's germline CDR1 is PRHDT and CDR2 FYEKMQ (reference sequence). In nucleotides, the CDR3 is TGTGCCAGCAGCGGGGGAACTGAAGATTTCTTT. Its protein is CASSGGTEDFF.

J is TRBJ1-2 and V is TRBV9, with a possible D match to TRBD1 (6 bases). Germline V lookup: CDR1 SGDLS, CDR2 YYNGEE. V was clipped by 0 bases and J by 6 bases, with 21 bases between them. The CDR3 contains 17 residues. The CDR3 sequence is CASSVGRTAQPVNGYTF. In nucleotides, the CDR3 is TGTGCCAGCAGCGTAGGTAGGACAGCGCAACCCGTCAATGGCTACACCTTC.

This clonotype was picked up a small number of times. The chain combines TRBV19 with TRBJ2-3, with D possibly TRBD1 on 5 matching bases. The CDR3 is 16 residues long. The V gene lost 4 bases and the J gene lost 2 bases, with 16 bases spanning the gap. CDR1 and CDR2 from the germline V gene are LNHDA and SQIVND (reference sequence). CDR3: CASSKTAEPYTDTQYF. The DNA of the CDR3 is TGTGCCAGTAGTAAGACAGCAGAGCCCTACACAGATACGCAGTATTTT.

This clonotype was detected only once. This chain links TRBV3-2 with TRBJ2-3; the table assigns TRBD1, which was not confirmed against the DNA. TRBV3-2 is deemed a pseudogene. The CDR3 loop spans 17 amino acids. CDR3 DNA sequence: TGTGCCAGCAGCCACCATCACGGACACCCCACAACAGATACGCAGTATTTT. As protein: CASSHHHGHPTTDTQYF.

On this clonotype itself: One base away lies a much larger clone, so this may be a sequencing read error. The chain joins TRBV7-9 to TRBJ2-3; TRBD1 matches 9 bases. The CDR3 has 18 amino acids. V gave up 5 bases and J gave up 2 bases; unmatched junction bases: 14. Per germline, CDR1 SEHNR and CDR2 FQNEAQ (reference sequence). The CDR3 coding sequence is TGTGCCAGCAGCCCTACCGGTTCGGGACAGGGCCTCACAGATACGCAGTATTTT. This gives the protein CASSPTGSGQGLTDTQYF. The full variable domain, with the rest looked up from reference TRBV7-9 and TRBJ2-3, is DTGVSQNPRHKITKRGQNVTFRCDPISEHNRLYWYRQTLGQGPEFLTYFQNEAQLEKSRLLSDRFSAERPKGSFSTLEIQRTEQGDSAMYLCASSPTGSGQGLTDTQYFGPGTRLTVL.

This clonotype has only a few counts. The CDR3 bases are TGCGCCAGCAGCTTGGAAGTGCACAATGAGCAGTTCTTC. Amino acid sequence: CASSLEVHNEQFF. This rearrangement joins TRBV5-1 to TRBJ2-1; D not resolved. This CDR3 region has 13 residues. The germline V gene has CDR1 SGHRS and CDR2 YFSETQ. V lost 0 bases, J lost 5 bases, and 6 bases lay in between.

With respect to this clonotype: With a much larger clone just one base away, this may be a read error. The chain recombines TRBV5-6 with TRBJ2-3; no definite D call. The germline V gene has CDR1 SGHDT and CDR2 YYEEEE. V lost 3 bases to trimming and J lost 5 bases, with 10 bases between them. The CDR3 has 13 amino acids. The chain's CDR3 is CASSSLTRDTQYF. CDR3 DNA: TGTGCCAGCAGCTCCCTGACACGAGATACGCAGTATTTT. The complete variable domain, with remaining parts taken from reference TRBV5-6 and TRBJ2-3, reads DAGVTQSPTHLIKTRGQQVTLRCSPKSGHDTVSWYQQALGQGPQFIFQYYEEEERQRGNFPDRFSGHQFPNYSSELNVNALLLGDSALYLCASSSLTRDTQYFGPGTRLTVL.

Concerning this clonotype: This may come from a read error, since a much larger clone is one base off. V and J are TRBV2 and TRBJ1-3; unclear D gene. CDR1 and CDR2 from the germline V gene are SNHLY and FYNNEI. CDR3 length equals 14 residues. V lost 8 bases and J 4 bases, leaving 15 bases between the germline ends. CDR3 DNA: TGTGCCAGCTGTGCCAGCGGGATCGGAAACACCATATATTTT. Translating gives CASCASGIGNTIYF. The variable domain in full, completed from reference TRBV2 and TRBJ1-3, reads EPEVTQTPSHQVTQMGQEVILRCVPISNHLYFYWYRQILGQKVEFLVSFYNNEISEKSEIFDDQFSVERPDGSNFTLKIRSTKLEDSAMYFCASCASGIGNTIYFGEGSWLTVV.

This clonotype turned up a few times. The chain recombines TRBV3-1 with TRBJ2-7; D perhaps matches TRBD1 (6 bases). Looked up from germline, CDR1 is LGHDT and CDR2 is YNNKEL (reference sequence). The germline V and J ends were trimmed by 0 bases and 5 bases, with 11 bases remaining between them. The CDR3 totals 14 residues. In DNA form, the CDR3 reads TGTGCCAGCAGCCAAGATCCCAGGGGCAACGAGCAGTACTTC. It is translated as CASSQDPRGNEQYF.

This clonotype has only a few counts. The chain combines TRBV11-2 with TRBJ2-7; D unresolved. In germline, CDR1 is SGHAT, CDR2 FQNNGV. The CDR3 is made up of 14 amino acids. V shed 1 base and J shed 3 bases, with 10 bases lying between them. The CDR3 spells CASSLVAQFYEQYF. CDR3 bases: TGTGCCAGCAGCTTAGTTGCACAGTTCTACGAGCAGTACTTC.

This clonotype was detected a few times. The chain is built from TRBV5-4 and TRBJ2-3; 14 bases are shared with TRBD2. V lost 4 bases, J lost 1 base, and 8 bases stayed unmatched. CDR3 size: 18 residues. The germline V gene encodes CDR1 SGHNT and CDR2 YYREEE (reference sequence). The CDR3 region has the DNA TGTGCCAGCAGCCCGGAGGGACTAGCGGGAGTTGGCACAGATACGCAGTATTTT. It is translated as CASSPEGLAGVGTDTQYF.

This clonotype was seen more than once but under ten times. The chain carries TRBV12-3 or TRBV12-4 and TRBJ1-1; D is possibly TRBD1 (6 bases). Trimming took 5 bases from V and 6 from J, leaving 10 bases between them. The length of the CDR3 is 12 residues. The CDR3 DNA reads TGTGCCAGCAGTCTTCAGGGGCCTGAAGCTTTCTTT. Protein sequence: CASSLQGPEAFF.

This clonotype was seen at least ten times. The J gene is TRBJ2-7, the V gene TRBV30, with D unclear. V lost 0 bases and J 4 bases, leaving 7 bases between the germline ends. The CDR3 runs 12 residues. Germline lookup yields CDR1 GTSNPN and CDR2 SVGIG (reference sequence). CDR3 sequence: CAWSVADYEQYF. The DNA of the CDR3 is TGTGCCTGGAGTGTAGCCGATTACGAGCAGTACTTC.

This clonotype appeared a few times. The chain has TRBV11-2 and TRBJ1-4; D remains ambiguous. The ends were cut back, 8 bases at V and 6 bases at J, with 19 bases in the middle. The CDR3 totals 15 residues. In germline, CDR1 is SGHAT, CDR2 FQNNGV. In nucleotides, the CDR3 is TGTGCCAGCGGCTCCCGATTGAGGGCGGATGAAAAACTGTTTTTT. Translated: CASGSRLRADEKLFF.

In regard to this clonotype: A clone one base away is much larger, so this may be a read error. This chain joins TRBV6-1 and TRBJ2-3; 8 bases map to TRBD2. The CDR3 consists of 15 residues. V lost 4 bases, J lost 6 bases, and 9 bases stayed unmatched. CDR1 is MNHNS, CDR2 SASEGT, per germline. CDR3 sequence (DNA): TGTGCCAGCAGTGCAGCCCGGGGGGGGTTGGATACGCAGTATTTT. Translation: CASSAARGGLDTQYF.

This clonotype occurred a few times. The chain combines TRBV12-3 or TRBV12-4 with TRBJ1-2, with 7 nucleotides matching TRBD1. This CDR3 is 14 amino acids long. After removal of 3 bases from V and 6 bases from J, the junction contained 7 bases not matched to a gene. CDR3 sequence (DNA): TGTGCCAGCAGTTTGGGAGACAGGGTTCATGGCTACACCTTC. This codes for CASSLGDRVHGYTF.

This clonotype was observed a handful of times. The CDR3 coding sequence is TGTGCCAGTAGTATAAGTTTTTATGACTATGAGCAGTTCTTC. Translating it yields CASSISFYDYEQFF. This rearrangement joins TRBV19 to TRBJ2-1; D unclear. The CDR3 contains 14 residues. Trimming took 2 bases from V and 8 from J, leaving 13 bases between them. Germline V gene lookup returns CDR1 LNHDA and CDR2 SQIVND (reference sequence).

In the case of this clonotype: A clone one base away is much larger, so this may be a read error. The gene calls are TRBV4-3 and TRBJ2-7, with a possible D match to TRBD1 (7 bases). The CDR3 contains 14 residues. Germline-derived CDR1 and CDR2 are LGHNA and YSLEER. The CDR3 sequence: CTSSQAGGPYEQYF. CDR3 sequence (DNA): TGCACCAGCAGCCAAGCAGGGGGGCCCTACGAGCAGTACTTC.

V and J are TRBV27 and TRBJ1-4; the D gene is possibly TRBD1 (6 bases). The germline V gene encodes CDR1 MNHEY and CDR2 SMNVEV (reference sequence). The germline V and J ends were trimmed by 0 bases and 7 bases, with 18 bases remaining between them. The CDR3 consists of 17 residues. The CDR3 region is CASSLSGGLEFGEKLFF. In DNA form, the CDR3 reads TGTGCCAGCAGTTTATCAGGGGGTCTTGAATTTGGTGAAAAACTGTTTTTT. Filled out from reference TRBV27 and TRBJ1-4, the complete variable domain reads EAQVTQNPRYLITVTGKKLTVTCSQNMNHEYMSWYRQDPGLGLRQIYYSMNVEVTDKGDVPEGYKVSRKEKRNFPLILESPSPNQTSLYFCASSLSGGLEFGEKLFFGSGTQLSVL.

V and J are TRBV6-5 and TRBJ2-1, with D unresolved. The ends were cut back, 5 bases at V and 9 bases at J, with 17 bases in the middle. This CDR3 has 14 residues. CDR1 is MNHEY, CDR2 SVGAGI, per germline. CDR3 sequence: CASSHPGNLVEQFF. The CDR3 nucleotides read TGTGCCAGCAGTCACCCTGGGAATTTGGTTGAGCAGTTCTTC.

There are many counts of this clonotype. This sequence joins TRBV20-1 and TRBJ2-7, with D maybe TRBD2 (6 bases). Germline V lookup: CDR1 DFQATT, CDR2 SNEGSKA (reference sequence). Trimming took off 0 bases at V and 2 bases at J, with 17 bases between the two ends. The CDR3 length is 16 residues. The CDR3 sequence: CSARDRGASVAYEQYF. The DNA for the CDR3 is TGCAGTGCTAGAGATCGTGGGGCTAGCGTTGCCTACGAGCAGTACTTC.

This clonotype was recorded a few times. The chain links TRBV19 to TRBJ1-1; D gene unclear. Between the trimmed V and J ends, which lost 3 bases and 4 bases, there was a span of 9 bases. CDR1 and CDR2 from the germline V gene are LNHDA and SQIVND (reference sequence). This CDR3 region has 13 residues. The CDR3 region is CASSMAVSTEAFF. The CDR3 DNA is TGTGCCAGTAGTATGGCAGTATCCACTGAAGCTTTCTTT.

This clonotype was seen once. With a much larger clone just one base away, this may be a read error. The V gene is TRBV7-2, the J gene TRBJ2-1, with TRBD1 as a possible D gene (6 bases). The germline gives CDR1 SGHTA, CDR2 FQGNSA. This CDR3 spans 12 amino acids. The CDR3 DNA reads TGTGCCAGCAGCCTACAGGGTTATGAGCAGTCCTTC. Encoded protein: CASSLQGYEQSF.

Ten or more counts support this clonotype. The rearrangement uses TRBV27 and TRBJ2-5, with 8 bases that match TRBD2. CDR1 is MNHEY and CDR2 is SMNVEV in the germline V gene (reference sequence). CDR3 length equals 16 residues. V dropped 5 bases and J dropped 5; count of bases not matched to a gene: 13. In DNA, the CDR3 is TGTGCCAGCAGTGATCTAGCGGGTCTGCTTGTGGAGACCCAGTACTTC. It is translated as CASSDLAGLLVETQYF.

The chain uses TRBV9 and TRBJ1-6, with D possibly being TRBD1 (5 bases). The CDR3 totals 15 residues. V shed 5 bases and J shed 7 bases, with 16 bases lying between them. The germline CDR1 and CDR2 sequences are SGDLS and YYNGEE. In nucleotides, the CDR3 is TGTGCCAGCAGTTACGACGGGGCAATAAATTCACCCCTCCACTTT. It translates to CASSYDGAINSPLHF. Drawing the rest from reference TRBV9 and TRBJ1-6, the complete variable domain is DSGVTQTPKHLITATGQRVTLRCSPRSGDLSVYWYQQSLDQGLQFLIQYYNGEERAKGNILERFSAQQFPDLHSELNLSSLELGDSALYFCASSYDGAINSPLHFGNGTRLTVT.

The V gene is TRBV5-8, the J gene TRBJ2-7; 12 bases fit TRBD2. Germline assignment: CDR1 SGHTS and CDR2 YDEGEE. V was clipped by 4 bases and J by 2 bases; unmatched bases: 10. There are 17 residues in the CDR3. The CDR3 loop is CASSLPGLAGIPYEQYF. DNA of the CDR3: TGTGCCAGCAGCCTACCTGGACTAGCGGGAATCCCCTACGAGCAGTACTTC.

This clonotype occurred a few times. The rearrangement joins TRBV4-3 to TRBJ2-7, with TRBD1 identical over 7 bases. This CDR3 is 14 amino acids long. Per the germline V gene, CDR1 is LGHNA and CDR2 is YSLEER. With V trimmed by 3 bases and J by 2 bases, 4 bases remained unmatched. CDR3 bases: TGCGCCAGCAGCCAGTCCCAGGGGGCCTACGAGCAGTACTTC. Its protein is CASSQSQGAYEQYF.

The V and J genes are TRBV6-5 and TRBJ2-2; D is perhaps TRBD1 (5 bases). V lost 4 bases and J 6 bases, leaving 12 bases between the germline ends. The CDR3 has 14 residues. Per the germline V gene, CDR1 is MNHEY and CDR2 is SVGAGI. Here the CDR3 DNA reads TGTGCCAGCAGTTTTCAGGGTAAAGCCGGGGAGCTGTTTTTT. Translating gives CASSFQGKAGELFF.